The clone carrying this T cell receptor beta chain has only a few counts. As yet, its antigen is unknown. This specimen comes from a study of cytomegalovirus exposure and HLA in healthy donors. Overall study context: Unique TCR beta sequences numbering approximately 100 million came from 150 million to 200 million T cells in an earlier analysis. Study-wide results and caveats: Association of approximately 18,000 TCR beta sequences with HLA alleles was found at 0.05 false discovery rate in a later analysis. Earlier analysis yielded a pattern in which most TCR beta V segments were productive about 90% or about 30% of the time. Beyond CMV serostatus, there was no information to go on about immune exposure.

Primers included in the PCR were 60 Vbeta and 13 Jbeta primers. This table comes from immunoSEQ multiplex PCR, and its TCRdb copy is limited to in-frame clones, with some not included. This sample has approximately 170,000 clones, with roughly 79% found just once. The germline V gene encodes CDR1 SEHNR and CDR2 FQNEAQ (reference sequence). V lost 4 bases to trimming and J lost 15 bases, with 16 bases between them. This CDR3 is built from 12 residues. The V gene is TRBV7-9, the J gene TRBJ1-5, with D uncertain. The sample was PBMCs. This TCR was sampled from a woman in her twenties or thirties in good health and CMV-seropositive. CDR3 DNA: TGTGCCAGCAGCTCCCACCCACTTTCGCGGCATTTT. Protein product: CASSSHPLSRHF.